This T cell receptor beta chain derives from a study of T cell repertoires in cytomegalovirus infection. Study-wide points: Dominating the ex vivo response were TCR beta clonotypes that were CMV-specific and HLA-C-restricted.

This clonotype appeared a few times. Its specificity is not known. CDR1 and CDR2 from the germline V gene are LNHDA and SQIVND (reference sequence). Trimming stripped 3 bases from V and 6 bases from J, with 12 bases between. The CDR3 loop spans 13 amino acids. TCRdb re-called the reads through MiXCR, storing one row per CDR3 protein. The table has about 120,000 distinct CDR3 sequences, 10% seen once. The specimen sequenced was PBMCs, sequenced either directly or after in vitro stimulation (not recorded which). The clonotype comes from a human donor in good health (CMV status not recorded). Some clones in this sample may be carry-over from other donors' samples. The rearrangement links TRBV19 to TRBJ2-7, with D possibly matching TRBD2 (6 bases). Here the CDR3 reads CASSIDMGGEQYV. The CDR3 DNA is TGTGCCAGTAGTATCGACATGGGGGGCGAGCAGTACGTC.